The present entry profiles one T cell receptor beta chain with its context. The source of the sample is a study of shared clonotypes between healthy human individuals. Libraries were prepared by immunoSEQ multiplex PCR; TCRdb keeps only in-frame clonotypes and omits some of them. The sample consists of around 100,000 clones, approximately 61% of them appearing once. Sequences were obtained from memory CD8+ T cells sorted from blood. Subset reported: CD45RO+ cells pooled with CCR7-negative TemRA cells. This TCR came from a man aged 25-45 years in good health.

The CDR3 spells CASSFRVYEQYF. The CDR3 DNA is TGTGCCAGCAGCTTTCGAGTCTACGAGCAGTACTTC. The chain employs TRBV5-6 and TRBJ2-7; D not resolved. V lost 2 bases and J 3 bases, leaving 6 bases between the germline ends. Germline values: CDR1 SGHDT, CDR2 YYEEEE. The CDR3 has 12 residues.